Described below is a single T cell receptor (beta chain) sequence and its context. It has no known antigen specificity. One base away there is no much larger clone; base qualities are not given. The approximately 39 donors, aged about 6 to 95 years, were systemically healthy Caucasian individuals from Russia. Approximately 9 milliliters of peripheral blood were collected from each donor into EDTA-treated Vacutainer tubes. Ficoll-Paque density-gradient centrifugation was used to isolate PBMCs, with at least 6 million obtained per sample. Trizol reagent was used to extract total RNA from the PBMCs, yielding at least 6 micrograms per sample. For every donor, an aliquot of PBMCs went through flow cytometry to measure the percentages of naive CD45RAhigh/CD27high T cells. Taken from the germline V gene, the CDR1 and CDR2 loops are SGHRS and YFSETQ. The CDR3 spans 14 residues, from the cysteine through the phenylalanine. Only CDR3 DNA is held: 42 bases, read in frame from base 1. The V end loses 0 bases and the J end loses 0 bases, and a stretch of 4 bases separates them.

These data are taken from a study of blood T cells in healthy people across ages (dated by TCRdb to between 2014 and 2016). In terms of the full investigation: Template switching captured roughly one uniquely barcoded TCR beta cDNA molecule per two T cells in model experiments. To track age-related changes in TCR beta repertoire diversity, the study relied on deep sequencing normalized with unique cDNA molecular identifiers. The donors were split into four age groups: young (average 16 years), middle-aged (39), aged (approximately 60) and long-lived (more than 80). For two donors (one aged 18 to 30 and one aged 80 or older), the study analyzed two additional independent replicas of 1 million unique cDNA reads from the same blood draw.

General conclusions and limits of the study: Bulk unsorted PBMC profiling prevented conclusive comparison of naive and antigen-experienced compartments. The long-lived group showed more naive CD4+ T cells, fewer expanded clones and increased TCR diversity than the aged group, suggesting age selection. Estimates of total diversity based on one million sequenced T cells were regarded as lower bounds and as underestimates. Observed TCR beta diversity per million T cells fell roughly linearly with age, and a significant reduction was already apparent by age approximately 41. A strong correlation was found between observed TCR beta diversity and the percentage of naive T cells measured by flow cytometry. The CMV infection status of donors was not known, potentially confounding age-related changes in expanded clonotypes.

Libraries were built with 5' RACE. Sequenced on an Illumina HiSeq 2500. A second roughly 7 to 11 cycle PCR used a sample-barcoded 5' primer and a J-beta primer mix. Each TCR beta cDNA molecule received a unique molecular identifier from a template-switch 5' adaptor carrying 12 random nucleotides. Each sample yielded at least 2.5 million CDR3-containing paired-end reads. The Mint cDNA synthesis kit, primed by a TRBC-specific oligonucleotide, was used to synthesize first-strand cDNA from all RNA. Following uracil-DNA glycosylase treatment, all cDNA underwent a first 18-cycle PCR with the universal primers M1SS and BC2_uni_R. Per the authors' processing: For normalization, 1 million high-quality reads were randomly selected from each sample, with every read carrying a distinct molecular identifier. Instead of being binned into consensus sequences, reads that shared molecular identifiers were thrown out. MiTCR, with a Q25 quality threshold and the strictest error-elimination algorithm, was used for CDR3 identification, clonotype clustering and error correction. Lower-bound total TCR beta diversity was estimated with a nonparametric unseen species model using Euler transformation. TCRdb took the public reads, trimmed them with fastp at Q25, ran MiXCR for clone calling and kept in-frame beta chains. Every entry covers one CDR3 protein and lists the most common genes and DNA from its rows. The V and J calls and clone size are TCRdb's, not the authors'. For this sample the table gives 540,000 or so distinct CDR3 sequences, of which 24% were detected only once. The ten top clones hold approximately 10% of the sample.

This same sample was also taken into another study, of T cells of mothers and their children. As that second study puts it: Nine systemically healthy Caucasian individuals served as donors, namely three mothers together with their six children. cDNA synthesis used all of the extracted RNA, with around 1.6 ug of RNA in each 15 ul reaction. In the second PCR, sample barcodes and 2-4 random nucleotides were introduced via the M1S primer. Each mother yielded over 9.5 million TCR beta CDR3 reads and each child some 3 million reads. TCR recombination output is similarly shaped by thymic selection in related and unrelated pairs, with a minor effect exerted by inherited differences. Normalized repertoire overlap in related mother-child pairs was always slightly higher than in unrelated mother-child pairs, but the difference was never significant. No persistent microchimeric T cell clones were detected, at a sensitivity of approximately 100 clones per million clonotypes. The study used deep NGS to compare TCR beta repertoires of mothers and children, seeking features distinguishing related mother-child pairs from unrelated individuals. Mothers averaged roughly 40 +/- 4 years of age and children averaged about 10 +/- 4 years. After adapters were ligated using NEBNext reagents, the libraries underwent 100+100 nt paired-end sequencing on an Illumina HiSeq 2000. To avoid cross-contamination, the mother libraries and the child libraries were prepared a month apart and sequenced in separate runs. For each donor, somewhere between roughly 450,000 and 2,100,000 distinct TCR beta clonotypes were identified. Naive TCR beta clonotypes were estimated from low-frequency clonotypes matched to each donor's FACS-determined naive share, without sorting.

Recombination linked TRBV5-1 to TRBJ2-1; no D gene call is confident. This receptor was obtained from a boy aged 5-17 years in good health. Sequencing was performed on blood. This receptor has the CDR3 CASSLVVSYNEQFF. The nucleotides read TGCGCCAGCAGCTTGGTAGTCTCCTACAATGAGCAGTTCTTC.